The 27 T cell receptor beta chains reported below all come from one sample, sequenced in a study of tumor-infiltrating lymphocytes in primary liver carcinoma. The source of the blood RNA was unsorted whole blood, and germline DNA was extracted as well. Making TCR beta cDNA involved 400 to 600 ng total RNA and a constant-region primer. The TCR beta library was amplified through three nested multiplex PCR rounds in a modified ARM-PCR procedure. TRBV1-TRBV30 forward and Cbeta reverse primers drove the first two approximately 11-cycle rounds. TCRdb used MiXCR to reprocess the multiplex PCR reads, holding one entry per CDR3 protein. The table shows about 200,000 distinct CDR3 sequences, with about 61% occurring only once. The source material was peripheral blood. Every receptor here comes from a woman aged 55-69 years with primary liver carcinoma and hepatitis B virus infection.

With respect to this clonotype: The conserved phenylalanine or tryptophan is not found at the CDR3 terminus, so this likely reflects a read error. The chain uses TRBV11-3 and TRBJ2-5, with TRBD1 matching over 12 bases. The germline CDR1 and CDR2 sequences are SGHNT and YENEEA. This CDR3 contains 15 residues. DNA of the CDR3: TGTGCCAGCAGCGCCGGGACAGGGGGCGTAGAGACACAGTACGTC. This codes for CASSAGTGGVETQYV.

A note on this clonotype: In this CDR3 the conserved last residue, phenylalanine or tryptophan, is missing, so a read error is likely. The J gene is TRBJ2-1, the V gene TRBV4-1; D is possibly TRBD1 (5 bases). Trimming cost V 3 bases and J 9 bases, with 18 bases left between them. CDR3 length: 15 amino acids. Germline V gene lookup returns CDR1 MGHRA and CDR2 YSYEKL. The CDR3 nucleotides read TGCGCCAGCAGCCAGGATTCGGCAGGGTACCTTGAGCAGTTCTTG. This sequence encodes CASSQDSAGYLEQFL.

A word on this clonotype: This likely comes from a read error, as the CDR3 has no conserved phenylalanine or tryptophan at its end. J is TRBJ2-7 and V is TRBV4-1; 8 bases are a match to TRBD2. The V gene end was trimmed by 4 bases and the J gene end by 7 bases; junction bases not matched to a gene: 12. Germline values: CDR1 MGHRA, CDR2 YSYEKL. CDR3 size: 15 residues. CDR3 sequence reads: CASSPCSGATGEQYL. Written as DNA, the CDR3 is TGCGCCAGCAGCCCATGTAGCGGGGCGACCGGGGAGCAGTACCTC.

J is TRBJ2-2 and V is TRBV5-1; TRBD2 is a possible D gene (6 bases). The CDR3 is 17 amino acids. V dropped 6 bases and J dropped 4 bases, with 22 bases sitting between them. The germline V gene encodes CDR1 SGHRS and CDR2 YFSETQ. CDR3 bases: TGCGCCAGCACCCTGACAACCGGGGGATTCGGCACCGGGGAGCTGTTTTTT. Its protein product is CASTLTTGGFGTGELFF.

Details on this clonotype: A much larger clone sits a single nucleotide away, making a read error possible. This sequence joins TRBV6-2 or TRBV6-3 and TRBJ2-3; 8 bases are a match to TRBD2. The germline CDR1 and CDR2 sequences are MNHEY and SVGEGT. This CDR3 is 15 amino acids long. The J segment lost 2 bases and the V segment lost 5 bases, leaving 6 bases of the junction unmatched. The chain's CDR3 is CASSHLAGFTDTQYF. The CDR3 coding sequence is TGTGCCAGCAGTCACTTAGCGGGATTCACAGATACGCAGTATTTT.

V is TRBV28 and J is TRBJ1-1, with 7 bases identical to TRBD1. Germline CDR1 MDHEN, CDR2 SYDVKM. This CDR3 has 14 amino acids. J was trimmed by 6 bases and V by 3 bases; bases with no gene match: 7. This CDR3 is CASSFRTGRSEAFF. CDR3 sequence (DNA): TGTGCCAGCAGTTTCCGGACAGGTCGATCTGAAGCTTTCTTT. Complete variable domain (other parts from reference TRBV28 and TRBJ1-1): DVKVTQSSRYLVKRTGEKVFLECVQDMDHENMFWYRQDPGLGLRLIYFSYDVKMKEKGDIPEGYSVSREKKERFSLILESASTNQTSMYLCASSFRTGRSEAFFGQGTRLTVV.

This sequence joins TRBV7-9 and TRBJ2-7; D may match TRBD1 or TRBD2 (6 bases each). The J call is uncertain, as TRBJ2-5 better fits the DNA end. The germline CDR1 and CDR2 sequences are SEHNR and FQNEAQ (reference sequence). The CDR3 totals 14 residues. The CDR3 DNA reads TGTGCCAGCAGCTTAGTCGGGGGCGAGGAGACCCAGTACTTC. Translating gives CASSLVGGEETQYF.

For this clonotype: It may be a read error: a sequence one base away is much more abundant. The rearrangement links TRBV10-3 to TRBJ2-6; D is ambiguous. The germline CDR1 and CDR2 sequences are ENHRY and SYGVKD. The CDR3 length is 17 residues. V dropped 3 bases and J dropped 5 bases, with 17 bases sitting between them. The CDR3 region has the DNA TGTGCCATCAGTGATCCTCCGGATTCGGTTCGGGCCAACGTCCTGACTTTC. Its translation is CAISDPPDSVRANVLTF.

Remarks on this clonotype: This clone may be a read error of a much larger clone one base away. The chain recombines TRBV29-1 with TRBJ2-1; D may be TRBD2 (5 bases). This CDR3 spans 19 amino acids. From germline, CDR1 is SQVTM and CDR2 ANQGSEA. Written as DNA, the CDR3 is TGCAGCGTTGAAGATCGAGATTTTTTTCCGGGAAGGTGGTACAATGAGCACTTCTTC. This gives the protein CSVEDRDFFPGRWYNEHFF.

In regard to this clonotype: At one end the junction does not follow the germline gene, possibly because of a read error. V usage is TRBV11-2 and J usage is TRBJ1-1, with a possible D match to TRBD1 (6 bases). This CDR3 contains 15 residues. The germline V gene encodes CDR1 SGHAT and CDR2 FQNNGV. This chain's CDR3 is CACRVPGGHNTEAFF. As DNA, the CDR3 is TGTGCCTGCAGGGTACCCGGGGGACACAACACTGAAGCCTTCTTT.

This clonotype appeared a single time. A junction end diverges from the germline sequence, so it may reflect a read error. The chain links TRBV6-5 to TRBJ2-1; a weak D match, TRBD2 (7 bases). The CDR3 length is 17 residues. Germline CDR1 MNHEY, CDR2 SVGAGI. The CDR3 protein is CVSRGDNSGTGYPVQFF. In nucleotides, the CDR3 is TGTGTCAGCAGAGGGGACAACAGCGGGACCGGATACCCTGTCCAGTTCTTC.

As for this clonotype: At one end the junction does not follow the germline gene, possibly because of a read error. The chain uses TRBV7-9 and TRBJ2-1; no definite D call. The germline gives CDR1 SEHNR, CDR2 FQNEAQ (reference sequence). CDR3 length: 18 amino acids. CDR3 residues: CAGSHSSPRKGPPNEQFF. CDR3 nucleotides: TGTGCCGGCAGTCATAGCAGCCCCCGAAAAGGGCCCCCCAATGAGCAGTTCTTC.

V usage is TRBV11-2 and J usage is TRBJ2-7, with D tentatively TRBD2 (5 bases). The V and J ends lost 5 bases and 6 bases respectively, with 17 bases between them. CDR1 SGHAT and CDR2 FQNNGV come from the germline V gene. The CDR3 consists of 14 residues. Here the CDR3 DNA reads TGTGCCAGCAGCCGACTAAACCCCGGCCTCGAGCAGTACTTC. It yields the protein CASSRLNPGLEQYF.

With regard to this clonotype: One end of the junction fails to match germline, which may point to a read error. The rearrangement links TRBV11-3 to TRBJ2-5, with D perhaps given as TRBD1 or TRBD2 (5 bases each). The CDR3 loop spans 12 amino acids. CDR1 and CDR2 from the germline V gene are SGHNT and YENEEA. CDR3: CTSSPRMGAQYF. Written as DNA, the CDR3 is TGTACCAGCAGCCCCCGGATGGGGGCCCAGTACTTC.

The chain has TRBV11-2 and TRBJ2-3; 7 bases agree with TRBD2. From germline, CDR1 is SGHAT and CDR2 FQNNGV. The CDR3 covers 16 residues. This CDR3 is CVSSLGTSAYTDTQYF. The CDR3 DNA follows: TGTGTCAGTAGCTTAGGTACTAGCGCCTACACAGATACGCAGTATTTT.

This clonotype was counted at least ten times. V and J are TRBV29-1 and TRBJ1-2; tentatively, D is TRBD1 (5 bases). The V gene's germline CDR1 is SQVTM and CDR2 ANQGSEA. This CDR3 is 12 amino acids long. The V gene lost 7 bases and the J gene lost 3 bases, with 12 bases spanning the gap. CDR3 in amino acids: CSAPGEDYGYTF. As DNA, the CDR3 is TGCAGCGCCCCGGGGGAGGACTATGGCTACACCTTC.

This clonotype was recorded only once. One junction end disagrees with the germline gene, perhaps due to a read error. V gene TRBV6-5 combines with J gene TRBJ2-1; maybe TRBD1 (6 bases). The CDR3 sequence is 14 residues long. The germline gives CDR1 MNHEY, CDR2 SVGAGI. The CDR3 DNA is TGTGCCAGCAGTTACGGGGGCACCTACGATGAGCAGTTCTTC. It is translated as CASSYGGTYDEQFF.

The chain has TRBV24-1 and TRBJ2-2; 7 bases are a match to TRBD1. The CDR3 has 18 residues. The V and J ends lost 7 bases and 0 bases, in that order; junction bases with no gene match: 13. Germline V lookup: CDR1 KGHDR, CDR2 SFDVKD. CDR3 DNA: TGTGCCACCAGAGACCACGGGACAGTGAGAACGAACACCGGGGAGCTGTTTTTT. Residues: CATRDHGTVRTNTGELFF.

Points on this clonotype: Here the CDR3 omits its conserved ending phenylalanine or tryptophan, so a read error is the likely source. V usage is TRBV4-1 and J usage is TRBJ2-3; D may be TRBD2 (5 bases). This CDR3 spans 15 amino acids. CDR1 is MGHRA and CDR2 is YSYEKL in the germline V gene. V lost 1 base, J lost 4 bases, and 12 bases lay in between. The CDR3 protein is CASSQVRDNSDTQYS. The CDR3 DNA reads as TGCGCCAGCAGCCAAGTCCGGGATAATTCAGATACGCAGTATTCT.

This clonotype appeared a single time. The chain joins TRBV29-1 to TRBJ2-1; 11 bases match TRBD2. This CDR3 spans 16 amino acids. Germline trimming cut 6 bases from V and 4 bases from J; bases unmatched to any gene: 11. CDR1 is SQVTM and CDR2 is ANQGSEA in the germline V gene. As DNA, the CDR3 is TGCAGCGTCCGGAGACTAGCGGGAACTTATTACAATGAGCAGTTCTTC. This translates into CSVRRLAGTYYNEQFF.

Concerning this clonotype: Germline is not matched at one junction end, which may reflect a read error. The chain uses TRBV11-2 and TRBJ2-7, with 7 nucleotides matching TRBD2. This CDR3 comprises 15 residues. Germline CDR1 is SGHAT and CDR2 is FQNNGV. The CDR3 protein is CTSSFSGASGYEQYF. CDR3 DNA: TGTACCAGCAGCTTCTCCGGGGCTAGCGGCTACGAGCAGTACTTC.

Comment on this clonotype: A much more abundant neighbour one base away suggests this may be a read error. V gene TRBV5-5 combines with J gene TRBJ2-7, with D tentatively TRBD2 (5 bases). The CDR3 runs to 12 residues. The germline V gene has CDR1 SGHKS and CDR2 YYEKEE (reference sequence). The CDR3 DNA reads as TGTGCCAGCAGCAGGGAGATCGGGGAGCAGCACTTC. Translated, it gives CASSREIGEQHF.

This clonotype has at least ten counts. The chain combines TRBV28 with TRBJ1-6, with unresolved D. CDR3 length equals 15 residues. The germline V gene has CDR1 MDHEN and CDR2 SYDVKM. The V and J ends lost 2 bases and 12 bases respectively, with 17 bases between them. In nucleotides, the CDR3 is TGTGCCAGCAGTTTAGGGTCCAGCCGCGGGGAACCCCTCCACTTT. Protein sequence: CASSLGSSRGEPLHF.

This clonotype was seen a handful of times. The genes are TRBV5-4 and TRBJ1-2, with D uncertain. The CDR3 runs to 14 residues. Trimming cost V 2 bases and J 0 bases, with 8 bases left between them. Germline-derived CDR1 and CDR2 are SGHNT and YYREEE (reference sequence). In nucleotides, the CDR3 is TGTGCCAGCAGCTTATCAGGACCTAACTATGGCTACACCTTC. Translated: CASSLSGPNYGYTF.

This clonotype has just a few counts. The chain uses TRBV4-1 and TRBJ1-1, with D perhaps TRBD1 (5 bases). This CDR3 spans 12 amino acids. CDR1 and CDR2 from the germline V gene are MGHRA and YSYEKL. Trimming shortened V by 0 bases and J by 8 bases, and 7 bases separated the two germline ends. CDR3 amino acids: CASSQDGAEAFF. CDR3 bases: TGCGCCAGCAGCCAAGACGGGGCAGAAGCTTTCTTT.

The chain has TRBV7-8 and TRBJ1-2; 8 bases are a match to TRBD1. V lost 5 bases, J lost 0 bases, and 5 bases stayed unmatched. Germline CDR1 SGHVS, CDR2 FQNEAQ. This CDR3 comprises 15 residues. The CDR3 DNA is TGTGCCAGCAGCAACAGGGGGGCGACTAACTATGGCTACACCTTC. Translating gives CASSNRGATNYGYTF.

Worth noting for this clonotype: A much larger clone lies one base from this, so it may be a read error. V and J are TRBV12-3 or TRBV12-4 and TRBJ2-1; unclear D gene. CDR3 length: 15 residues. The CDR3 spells CASTQGPALNNGQFF. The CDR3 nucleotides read TGTGCCAGCACTCAAGGGCCCGCCTTGAACAATGGGCAGTTCTTC.